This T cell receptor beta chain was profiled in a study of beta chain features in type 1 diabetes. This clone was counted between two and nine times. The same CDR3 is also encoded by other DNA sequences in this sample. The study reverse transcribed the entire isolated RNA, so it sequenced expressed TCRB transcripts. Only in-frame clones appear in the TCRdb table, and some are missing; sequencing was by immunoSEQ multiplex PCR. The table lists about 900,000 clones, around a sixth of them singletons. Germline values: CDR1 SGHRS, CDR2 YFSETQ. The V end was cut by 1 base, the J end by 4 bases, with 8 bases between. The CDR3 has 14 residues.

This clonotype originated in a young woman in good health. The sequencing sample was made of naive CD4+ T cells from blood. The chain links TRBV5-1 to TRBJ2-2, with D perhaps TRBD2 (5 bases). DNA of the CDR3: TGCGCCAGCAGCTTGAGCGGAACCACCGGGGAGCTGTTTTTT. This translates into CASSLSGTTGELFF.